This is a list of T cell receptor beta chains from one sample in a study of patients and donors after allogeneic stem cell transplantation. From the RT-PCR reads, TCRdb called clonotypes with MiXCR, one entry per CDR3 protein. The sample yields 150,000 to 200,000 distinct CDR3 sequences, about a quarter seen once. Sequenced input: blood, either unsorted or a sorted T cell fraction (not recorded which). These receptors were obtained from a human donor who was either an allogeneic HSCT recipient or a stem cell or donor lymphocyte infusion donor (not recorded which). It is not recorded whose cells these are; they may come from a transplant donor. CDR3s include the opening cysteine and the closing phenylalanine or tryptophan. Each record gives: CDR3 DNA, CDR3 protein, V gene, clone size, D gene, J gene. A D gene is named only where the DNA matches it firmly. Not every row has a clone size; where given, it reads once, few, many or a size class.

cdr3_nt: TGTGCCAGCAGTTTAGCGGGTCCCTCAGATACGCAGTATTTT; cdr3_aa: CASSLAGPSDTQYF; v_call: TRBV12-3/TRBV12-4; clone_size: .; d_call: .; j_call: TRBJ2-3
cdr3_nt: TGTGCCAGCAGTTGGGACAGGACCGCTCTCTATTTCTACGAGCAGTACTTC; cdr3_aa: CASSWDRTALYFYEQYF; v_call: TRBV2; clone_size: .; d_call: TRBD1; j_call: TRBJ2-7
cdr3_nt: TGCGCCAGCAGCTTGTCCCGACAAGACTTCGGGGAGCTGTTTTTT; cdr3_aa: CASSLSRQDFGELFF; v_call: TRBV5-1; clone_size: .; d_call: .; j_call: TRBJ2-2
cdr3_nt: TGTGCCAGCAGCTTAGCCCCGGACCGGGACTACGGAAACACCATATATTTT; cdr3_aa: CASSLAPDRDYGNTIYF; v_call: TRBV7-2; clone_size: few; d_call: .; j_call: TRBJ1-3
cdr3_nt: TGCAGCGTTGCGACAGGGGATCAGCCCCAGCATTTT; cdr3_aa: CSVATGDQPQHF; v_call: TRBV29-1; clone_size: few; d_call: TRBD1; j_call: TRBJ1-5
cdr3_nt: TGTGCCAGCAGCTTGGAGGACAGTCTCTACGAGCAGTACTTC; cdr3_aa: CASSLEDSLYEQYF; v_call: TRBV5-5; clone_size: .; d_call: .; j_call: TRBJ2-7
cdr3_nt: TGCGCCAGCAGAATTGACATACTCTCCTACGAGCAGTACTTC; cdr3_aa: CASRIDILSYEQYF; v_call: TRBV5-1; clone_size: .; d_call: .; j_call: TRBJ2-7
cdr3_nt: TGTGCCAGCAGCTTAGTATCGGGGGGGCCAGGAGATACGCAGTATTTT; cdr3_aa: CASSLVSGGPGDTQYF; v_call: TRBV11-2; clone_size: few; d_call: TRBD2; j_call: TRBJ2-3
cdr3_nt: TGTGCCAGCAGCCGGATCAATGAGCAGTTCTTC; cdr3_aa: CASSRINEQFF; v_call: TRBV5-4; clone_size: .; d_call: .; j_call: TRBJ2-1
cdr3_nt: TGTGCCACGGGGACAGGGGCCTACGAGCAGTACTTC; cdr3_aa: CATGTGAYEQYF; v_call: TRBV27; clone_size: .; d_call: TRBD1; j_call: TRBJ2-7
cdr3_nt: TGCAGTGCTCTGAGAGGGACCTCCTACGAGCAGTACTTC; cdr3_aa: CSALRGTSYEQYF; v_call: TRBV20-1; clone_size: .; d_call: .; j_call: TRBJ2-7
cdr3_nt: TGCAGTGCTAGAGACGTAATACTAGCGGTCACCTACAATGAGCAGTTCTTC; cdr3_aa: CSARDVILAVTYNEQFF; v_call: TRBV20-1; clone_size: .; d_call: TRBD2; j_call: TRBJ2-1
cdr3_nt: TGTGCCAGCAGCGATGGACAATTCGCGGACACTGAAGCTTTCTTT; cdr3_aa: CASSDGQFADTEAFF; v_call: TRBV9; clone_size: many; d_call: .; j_call: TRBJ1-1
cdr3_nt: TGTGCCAGCAGCTCTGACAGTTTTTATAGTGGAAACACCATATATTTT; cdr3_aa: CASSSDSFYSGNTIYF; v_call: TRBV5-8; clone_size: few; d_call: .; j_call: TRBJ1-3
cdr3_nt: TGCAGCGCCCTTGGGGAGGTTGGAACTAATGAAAAACTGTTTTTT; cdr3_aa: CSALGEVGTNEKLFF; v_call: TRBV29-1; clone_size: .; d_call: .; j_call: TRBJ1-4
cdr3_nt: TGTGCCAGCACCTGGGGGGGCGCCGGCAATCAGCCCCAGCATTTT; cdr3_aa: CASTWGGAGNQPQHF; v_call: TRBV12-3/TRBV12-4; clone_size: many; d_call: .; j_call: TRBJ1-5
cdr3_nt: TGTGCCAGCAGCGGAACCCCGGACAAGCGGCAGCCCCAGCATTTT; cdr3_aa: CASSGTPDKRQPQHF; v_call: TRBV9; clone_size: .; d_call: .; j_call: TRBJ1-5
cdr3_nt: TGTGCCTGGAGTATCACGGCCAATGAGCAGTTCTTC; cdr3_aa: CAWSITANEQFF; v_call: TRBV30; clone_size: .; d_call: .; j_call: TRBJ2-1
cdr3_nt: TGTGCCAGCAGCTCTGGGACAGGGAAGAGCACCGGGGAGCTGTTTTTT; cdr3_aa: CASSSGTGKSTGELFF; v_call: TRBV3-1; clone_size: .; d_call: TRBD1; j_call: TRBJ2-2
cdr3_nt: TGTGCCAGCAGCTTACTCGACTGGACAGGGACCGAGGGCTACACCTTC; cdr3_aa: CASSLLDWTGTEGYTF; v_call: TRBV7-6; clone_size: few; d_call: TRBD1; j_call: TRBJ1-2
cdr3_nt: TGTGCCAGCAGCTTAAAAGGGGCCGAGTATGGCTACACCTTC; cdr3_aa: CASSLKGAEYGYTF; v_call: TRBV7-2; clone_size: .; d_call: .; j_call: TRBJ1-2
cdr3_nt: TGCAGTGCTAGCAACACAGGGAACCCTCACTACGAGCAGTACTTC; cdr3_aa: CSASNTGNPHYEQYF; v_call: TRBV20-1; clone_size: few; d_call: .; j_call: TRBJ2-7
cdr3_nt: TGTGCCAGCAGCTTGCGGGTTTCAGTTAGCAATCAGCCCCAGCATTTT; cdr3_aa: CASSLRVSVSNQPQHF; v_call: TRBV5-5; clone_size: .; d_call: .; j_call: TRBJ1-5
cdr3_nt: TGTGCCAGCAGCCTAACCTGGGACCATTACAATGAGCAGTTCTTC; cdr3_aa: CASSLTWDHYNEQFF; v_call: TRBV5-6; clone_size: many; d_call: .; j_call: TRBJ2-1
cdr3_nt: TGCAGTGCTTGTCCGTCGCGGACCCAGGGTGAGCAGTTCTTC; cdr3_aa: CSACPSRTQGEQFF; v_call: TRBV20-1; clone_size: few; d_call: .; j_call: TRBJ2-1
cdr3_nt: TGCGCCAGCAGCAGTGACCTGGTTTCCTACAATGAGCAGTTCTTC; cdr3_aa: CASSSDLVSYNEQFF; v_call: TRBV5-1; clone_size: .; d_call: .; j_call: TRBJ2-1
cdr3_nt: TGTGCCAGCAGAATTTCCGTGGCGGGAGACTTACCGTTCTTC; cdr3_aa: CASRISVAGDLPFF; v_call: TRBV4-2; clone_size: .; d_call: TRBD2; j_call: TRBJ2-1
cdr3_nt: TGCAGTGCTGGGACTAGCGGGAACACCGGGGAGCTGTTTTTT; cdr3_aa: CSAGTSGNTGELFF; v_call: TRBV20-1; clone_size: few; d_call: TRBD2; j_call: TRBJ2-2
cdr3_nt: TGTGCCAGCAGCTTAAACCGCCTGGGGGAGCTGTTTTTT; cdr3_aa: CASSLNRLGELFF; v_call: TRBV7-3; clone_size: .; d_call: .; j_call: TRBJ2-2
cdr3_nt: TGCAGTGCTAGAGAAGGGACAGGGAGGTTAGAGCAGTACTTC; cdr3_aa: CSAREGTGRLEQYF; v_call: TRBV20-1; clone_size: few; d_call: TRBD1; j_call: TRBJ2-7
cdr3_nt: TGCGCCAGCAGCTTGGAGGGTCTCTCTAACTATGGCTACACCTTC; cdr3_aa: CASSLEGLSNYGYTF; v_call: TRBV5-1; clone_size: once; d_call: .; j_call: TRBJ1-2
cdr3_nt: TGTGCCTGGTGCCGGGTATACACTGAAGCTTTCTTT; cdr3_aa: CAWCRVYTEAFF; v_call: TRBV30; clone_size: .; d_call: .; j_call: TRBJ1-1
cdr3_nt: TGCGCCAGCAGCATTTCAATATCCGGGCCGGGCGAGCAGTACTTC; cdr3_aa: CASSISISGPGEQYF; v_call: TRBV4-1; clone_size: .; d_call: .; j_call: TRBJ2-7
cdr3_nt: TGTGCCTGGACGGGGGGTGGGGATCAGCCCCAGCATTTT; cdr3_aa: CAWTGGGDQPQHF; v_call: TRBV30; clone_size: .; d_call: .; j_call: TRBJ1-5
cdr3_nt: TGTGCCAGCAGCGACCGGACAGCTAGGTCACCCCTCCACTTT; cdr3_aa: CASSDRTARSPLHF; v_call: TRBV9; clone_size: few; d_call: .; j_call: TRBJ1-6
cdr3_nt: TGTGCCAGCAGCTTAAACGGCGGCAGGGTAGGCCTAACCTTC; cdr3_aa: CASSLNGGRVGLTF; v_call: TRBV7-9; clone_size: few; d_call: .; j_call: TRBJ1-2
cdr3_nt: TGTGCCAGCAGCATTCGAGACAGGGGAGGGGATGAAAAACTGTTTTTT; cdr3_aa: CASSIRDRGGDEKLFF; v_call: TRBV21-1; clone_size: .; d_call: .; j_call: TRBJ1-4
cdr3_nt: TGCAGCGTGCAAACAGGGGCCCGTGAAGCTTTCTTT; cdr3_aa: CSVQTGAREAFF; v_call: TRBV29-1; clone_size: few; d_call: TRBD1; j_call: TRBJ1-1
cdr3_nt: TGTGCCAGCAGCTTTTTCGGGGATAATGGCTACACCTTC; cdr3_aa: CASSFFGDNGYTF; v_call: TRBV7-9; clone_size: few; d_call: .; j_call: TRBJ1-2
cdr3_nt: TGCGCCAGCAGCCCCGTAGGCGGGCCGAACACTGAAGCTTTCTTT; cdr3_aa: CASSPVGGPNTEAFF; v_call: TRBV4-3; clone_size: few; d_call: .; j_call: TRBJ1-1
cdr3_nt: TGCGCCAGCAGCCAGTTTGGGTTGGCGAACACTGAAGCTTTCTTT; cdr3_aa: CASSQFGLANTEAFF; v_call: TRBV4-3; clone_size: few; d_call: .; j_call: TRBJ1-1
cdr3_nt: TGTGCCAGCAGCTCACAGGGGTACTATGGCTACACCTTC; cdr3_aa: CASSSQGYYGYTF; v_call: TRBV7-2; clone_size: .; d_call: TRBD1; j_call: TRBJ1-2
cdr3_nt: TGTGCCAGCAGGGCCACAGGGGGCCGGTACGAGCAGTACTTC; cdr3_aa: CASRATGGRYEQYF; v_call: TRBV27; clone_size: few; d_call: TRBD1; j_call: TRBJ2-7
cdr3_nt: TGTGCCAGCAGCCAAGTCTGGGGGACAGGGGGCACTGAAGCTTTCTTT; cdr3_aa: CASSQVWGTGGTEAFF; v_call: TRBV3-1; clone_size: .; d_call: TRBD1; j_call: TRBJ1-1
cdr3_nt: TGTGCCAGCAGCCAAGGGACAGCAATTTACTATGGCTACACCTTC; cdr3_aa: CASSQGTAIYYGYTF; v_call: TRBV3-1; clone_size: few; d_call: .; j_call: TRBJ1-2
cdr3_nt: TGTGCCACCAGTGATTTGCAGTATAGCAATCAGCCCCAGCATTTT; cdr3_aa: CATSDLQYSNQPQHF; v_call: TRBV24-1; clone_size: many; d_call: .; j_call: TRBJ1-5